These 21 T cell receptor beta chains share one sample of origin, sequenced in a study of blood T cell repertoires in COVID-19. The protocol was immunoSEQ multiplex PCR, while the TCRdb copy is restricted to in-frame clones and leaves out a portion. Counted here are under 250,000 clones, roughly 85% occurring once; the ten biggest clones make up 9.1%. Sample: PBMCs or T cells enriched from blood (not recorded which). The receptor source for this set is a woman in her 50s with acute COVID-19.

This chain's CDR3 is CASSATAASGNTIYF. The CDR3 DNA is TGTGCCAGCAGCGCCACAGCGGCCTCTGGAAACACCATATATTTT. The chain employs TRBV11-3 and TRBJ1-3; no firm D call. This CDR3 has 15 residues. Germline V gene data show CDR1 as SGHNT and CDR2 as YENEEA. V gave up 5 bases and J gave up 0 bases, with 11 bases separating them.

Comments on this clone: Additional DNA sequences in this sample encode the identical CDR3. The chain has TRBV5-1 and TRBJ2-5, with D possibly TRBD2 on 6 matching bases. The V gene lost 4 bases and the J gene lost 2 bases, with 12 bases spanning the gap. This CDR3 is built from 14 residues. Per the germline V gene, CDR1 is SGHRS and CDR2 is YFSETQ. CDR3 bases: TGCGCCAGCAGCCCGGGACTCCTTCAAGAGACCCAGTACTTC. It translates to CASSPGLLQETQYF.

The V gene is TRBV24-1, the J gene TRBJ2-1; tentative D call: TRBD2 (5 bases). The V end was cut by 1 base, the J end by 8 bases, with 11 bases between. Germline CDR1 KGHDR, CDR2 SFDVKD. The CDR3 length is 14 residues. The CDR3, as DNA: TGTGCCACCAGTGATTTTAGGACTGCCGATGAGCAGTTCTTC. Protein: CATSDFRTADEQFF.

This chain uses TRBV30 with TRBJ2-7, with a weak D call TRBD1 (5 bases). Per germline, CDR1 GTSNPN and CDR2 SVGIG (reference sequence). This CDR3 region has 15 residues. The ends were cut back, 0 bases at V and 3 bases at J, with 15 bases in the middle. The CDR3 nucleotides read TGTGCCTGGAGTGTACTGGGCAGGGAAGGCTACGAGCAGTACTTC. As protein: CAWSVLGREGYEQYF.

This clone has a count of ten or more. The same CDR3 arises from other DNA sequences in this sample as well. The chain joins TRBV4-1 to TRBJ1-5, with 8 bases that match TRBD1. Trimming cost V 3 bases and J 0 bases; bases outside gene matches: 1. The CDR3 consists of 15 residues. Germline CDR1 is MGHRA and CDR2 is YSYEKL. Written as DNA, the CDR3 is TGCGCCAGCAGCCAGGACAGGGCTAGCAATCAGCCCCAGCATTTT. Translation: CASSQDRASNQPQHF.

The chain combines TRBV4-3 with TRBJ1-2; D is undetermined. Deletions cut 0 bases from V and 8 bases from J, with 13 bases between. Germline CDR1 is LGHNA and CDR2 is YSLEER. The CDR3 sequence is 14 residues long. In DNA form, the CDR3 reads TGCGCCAGCAGCCAAGAGGGGAGGGCGGGCGGCTACACCTTC. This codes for CASSQEGRAGGYTF.

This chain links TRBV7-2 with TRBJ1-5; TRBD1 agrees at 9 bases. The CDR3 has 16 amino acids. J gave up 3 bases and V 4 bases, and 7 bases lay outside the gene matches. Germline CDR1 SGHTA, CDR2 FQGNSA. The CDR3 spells CASSSSTGGINQPQHF. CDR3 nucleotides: TGTGCCAGCAGCTCGAGCACAGGGGGCATCAATCAGCCCCAGCATTTT.

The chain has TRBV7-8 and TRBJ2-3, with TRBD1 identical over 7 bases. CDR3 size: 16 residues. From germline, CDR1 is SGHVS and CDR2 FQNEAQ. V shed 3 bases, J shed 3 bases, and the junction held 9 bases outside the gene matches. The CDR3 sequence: CASSFGYRGPTDTQYF. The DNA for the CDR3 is TGTGCCAGCAGCTTCGGGTATAGGGGGCCGACAGATACGCAGTATTTT. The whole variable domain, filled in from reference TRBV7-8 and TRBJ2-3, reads GAGVSQSPRYKVAKRGQDVALRCDPISGHVSLFWYQQALGQGPEFLTYFQNEAQLDKSGLPSDRFFAERPEGSVSTLKIQRTQQEDSAVYLCASSFGYRGPTDTQYFGPGTRLTVL.

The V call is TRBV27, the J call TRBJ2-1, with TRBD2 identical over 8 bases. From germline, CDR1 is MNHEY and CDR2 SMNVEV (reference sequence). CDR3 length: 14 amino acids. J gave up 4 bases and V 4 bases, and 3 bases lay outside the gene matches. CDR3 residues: CASSSIAGYNEQFF. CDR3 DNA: TGTGCCAGCAGTTCTATAGCGGGGTACAATGAGCAGTTCTTC.

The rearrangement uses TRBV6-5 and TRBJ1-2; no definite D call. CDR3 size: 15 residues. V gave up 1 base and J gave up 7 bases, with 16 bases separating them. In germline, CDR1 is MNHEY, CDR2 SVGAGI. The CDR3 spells CASSYYSGGRGGYTF. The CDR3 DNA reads TGTGCCAGCAGTTACTACTCCGGAGGTCGGGGTGGCTACACCTTC.

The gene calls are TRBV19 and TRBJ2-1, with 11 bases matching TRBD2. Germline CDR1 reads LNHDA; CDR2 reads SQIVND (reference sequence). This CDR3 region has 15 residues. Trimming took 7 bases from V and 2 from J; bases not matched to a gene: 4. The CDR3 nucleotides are TGTGCCAGTAATCGACTAGCGGGGACCTACAATGAGCAGTTCTTC. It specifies CASNRLAGTYNEQFF.

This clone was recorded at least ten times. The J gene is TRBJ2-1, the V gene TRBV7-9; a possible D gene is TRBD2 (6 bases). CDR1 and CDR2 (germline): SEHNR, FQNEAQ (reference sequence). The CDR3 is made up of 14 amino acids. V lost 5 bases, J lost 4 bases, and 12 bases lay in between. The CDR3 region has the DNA TGTGCCAGCAGCCTGGGACTCATATACAATGAGCAGTTCTTC. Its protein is CASSLGLIYNEQFF.

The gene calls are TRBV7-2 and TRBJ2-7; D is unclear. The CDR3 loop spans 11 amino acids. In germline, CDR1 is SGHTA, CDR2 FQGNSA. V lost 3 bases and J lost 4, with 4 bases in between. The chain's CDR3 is CASSFSYEQYF. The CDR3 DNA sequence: TGTGCCAGCAGCTTTAGTTACGAGCAGTACTTC.

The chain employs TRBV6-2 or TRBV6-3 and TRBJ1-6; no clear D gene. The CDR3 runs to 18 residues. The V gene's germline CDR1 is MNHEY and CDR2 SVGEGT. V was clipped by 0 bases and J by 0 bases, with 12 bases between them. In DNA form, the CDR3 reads TGTGCCAGCAGTTACTCGTTTACCGCGAGCTCCTATAATTCACCCCTCCACTTT. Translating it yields CASSYSFTASSYNSPLHF.

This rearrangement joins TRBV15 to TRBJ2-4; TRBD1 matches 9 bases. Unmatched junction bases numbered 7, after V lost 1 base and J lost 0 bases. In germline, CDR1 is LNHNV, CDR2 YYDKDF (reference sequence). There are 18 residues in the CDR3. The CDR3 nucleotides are TGTGCCACCAGCAGAGGGACAGGGGTGGATTTAGCCAAAAACATTCAGTACTTC. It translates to CATSRGTGVDLAKNIQYF.

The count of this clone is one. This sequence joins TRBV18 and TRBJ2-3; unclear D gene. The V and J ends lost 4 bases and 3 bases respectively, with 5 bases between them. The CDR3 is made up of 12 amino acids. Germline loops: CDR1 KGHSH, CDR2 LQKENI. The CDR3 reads CASSLVTDTQYF. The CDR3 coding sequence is TGTGCCAGCTCACTTGTAACAGATACGCAGTATTTT.

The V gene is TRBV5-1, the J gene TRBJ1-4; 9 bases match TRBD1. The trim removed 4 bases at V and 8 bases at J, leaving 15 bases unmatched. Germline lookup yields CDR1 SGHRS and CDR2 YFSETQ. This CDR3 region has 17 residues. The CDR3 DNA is TGCGCCAGCAGCCCCAATCCCACAGGGGGCGCGTGGGAAAAACTGTTTTTT. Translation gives CASSPNPTGGAWEKLFF. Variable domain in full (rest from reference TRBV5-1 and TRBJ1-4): KAGVTQTPRYLIKTRGQQVTLSCSPISGHRSVSWYQQTPGQGLQFLFEYFSETQRNKGNFPGRFSGRQFSNSRSEMNVSTLELGDSALYLCASSPNPTGGAWEKLFFGSGTQLSVL.

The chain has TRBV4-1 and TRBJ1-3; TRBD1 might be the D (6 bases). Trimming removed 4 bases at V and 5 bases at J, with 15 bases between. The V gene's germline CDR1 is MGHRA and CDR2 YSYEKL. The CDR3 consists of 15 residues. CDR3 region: CASSPDRQARNTIYF. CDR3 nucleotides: TGCGCCAGCAGCCCCGACAGACAGGCAAGAAACACCATATATTTT.

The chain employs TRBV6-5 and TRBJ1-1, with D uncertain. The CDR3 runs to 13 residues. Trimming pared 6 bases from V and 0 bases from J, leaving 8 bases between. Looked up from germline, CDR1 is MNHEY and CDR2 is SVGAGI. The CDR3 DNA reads TGTGCCAGCAGCCATACACTGAACACTGAAGCTTTCTTT. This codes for CASSHTLNTEAFF.

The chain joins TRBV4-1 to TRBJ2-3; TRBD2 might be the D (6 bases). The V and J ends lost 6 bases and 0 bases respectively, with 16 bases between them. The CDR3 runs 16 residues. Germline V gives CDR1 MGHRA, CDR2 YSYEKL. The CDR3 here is CASRQLPGGSTDTQYF. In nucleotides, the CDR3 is TGCGCCAGCAGGCAACTTCCCGGGGGTAGCACAGATACGCAGTATTTT.

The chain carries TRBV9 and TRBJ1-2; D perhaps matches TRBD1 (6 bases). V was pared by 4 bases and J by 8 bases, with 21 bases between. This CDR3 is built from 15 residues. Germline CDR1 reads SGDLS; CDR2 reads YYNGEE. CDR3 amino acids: CASSPRDKGPRGYTF. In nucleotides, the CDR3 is TGTGCCAGCAGCCCCCGGGACAAGGGCCCTCGGGGCTACACCTTC.